This T cell receptor (beta chain) was sequenced for a study of blood T cell repertoires in COVID-19. TCRdb's copy holds only in-frame clones and misses some; the assay was immunoSEQ multiplex PCR. The sample lists about 270,000 clones, 80% to 90% occurring once. This CDR3 is built from 14 residues. Germline V gene data show CDR1 as SNHLY and CDR2 as FYNNEI. V lost 6 bases, J lost 7 bases, and 3 bases stayed unmatched. This clone was found a few times. The rearrangement links TRBV2 to TRBJ1-6, with TRBD1 matching over 10 bases. The sample taken for sequencing was peripheral blood. The TCR was taken from a woman in her forties or fifties who had recovered from COVID-19. CDR3 sequence (DNA): TGTGCCAGCAGCCCGGGACAGGGGAATTCACCCCTCCACTTT. Residues: CASSPGQGNSPLHF.